A single sample gave rise to the 21 T cell receptor beta chains below, sequenced in a study of control samples from healthy donors and cancer patients. Generated by immunoSEQ multiplex PCR, the TCRdb table keeps only in-frame clones and is missing some. The data hold about 100,000 clones, with around 85% observed a single time. The sequenced sample was blood. The source of these receptors is a man aged 25-45 years in good health.

The gene calls are TRBV10-2 and TRBJ2-7, with D perhaps TRBD1 or TRBD2 (5 bases each). The CDR3 runs 12 residues. Looked up from germline, CDR1 is WSHSY and CDR2 is SAAADI. Deletions cut 6 bases from V and 7 bases from J, with 13 bases between. The CDR3 nucleotides are TGCGCCAGCAGCGACAGTGGGGGTGAGCAGTACTTC. Its protein is CASSDSGGEQYF.

This chain uses TRBV5-1 with TRBJ2-4; D is uncertain. CDR3 length: 12 residues. V shed 2 bases and J shed 8 bases, with 8 bases lying between them. Germline CDR1 and CDR2: SGHRS and YFSETQ. CDR3: CASSLGMDIQYF. CDR3 bases: TGCGCCAGCAGCTTAGGGATGGACATTCAGTACTTC.

This chain links TRBV7-9 with TRBJ2-1; TRBD2 matches 16 bases. The CDR3 spans 19 residues. The V gene end was trimmed by 4 bases and the J gene end by 1 base; junction bases not matched to a gene: 7. Germline V CDR1 and CDR2: SEHNR, FQNEAQ (reference sequence). The DNA for the CDR3 is TGTGCCAGCAGCTACCGAGGGACTAGCGGGGGGGCGTCCTACAATGAGCAGTTCTTC. Protein: CASSYRGTSGGASYNEQFF.

CDR3 DNA sequence: TGTGCAAGTCGCACGCCTCAGCCCCAGCATTTT. It encodes CASRTPQPQHF. This chain links TRBV12-2 with TRBJ1-5. TRBV12-2 is a pseudogene. The CDR3 length is 11 residues.

The chain recombines TRBV6-6 with TRBJ2-7; a weak D match, TRBD1 (6 bases). Looked up from germline, CDR1 is MNHNY and CDR2 is SVGAGI (reference sequence). V lost 0 bases, J lost 5 bases, and 11 bases lay in between. This CDR3 spans 14 amino acids. Here the CDR3 reads CASSYSDSRNEQYF. CDR3 nucleotides: TGTGCCAGCAGTTACTCGGACAGTCGCAACGAGCAGTACTTC.

The chain joins TRBV12-3 or TRBV12-4 to TRBJ2-1; either TRBD1 or TRBD2 may fit D (6 bases each). V was shortened by 0 bases and J by 13 bases, with 10 bases between the two germline ends. The length of the CDR3 is 12 residues. This chain's CDR3 is CASSLAGGGQFF. CDR3 bases: TGTGCCAGCAGTTTAGCCGGGGGCGGCCAGTTCTTC.

The V and J genes are TRBV5-1 and TRBJ1-2; no definite D call. Trimming removed 1 base from V and 5 bases from J, with 6 bases in between. This CDR3 is 12 amino acids long. Germline-derived CDR1 and CDR2 are SGHRS and YFSETQ. The CDR3 here is CASSLSGYGYTF. The CDR3 bases are TGCGCCAGCAGCTTGTCTGGGTATGGCTACACCTTC.

J is TRBJ2-1 and V is TRBV27; D ambiguous. Germline CDR1 and CDR2: MNHEY and SMNVEV (reference sequence). Trimming took off 6 bases at V and 7 bases at J, with 16 bases between the two ends. The CDR3 loop spans 14 amino acids. The CDR3 reads CASSPELVLNEQFF. The CDR3 DNA follows: TGTGCCAGCAGCCCAGAATTGGTTTTAAATGAGCAGTTCTTC.

The V call is TRBV9, the J call TRBJ1-6, with D possibly being TRBD1 (6 bases). The length of the CDR3 is 15 residues. CDR1 and CDR2 (germline): SGDLS, YYNGEE. The V and J ends lost 2 bases and 6 bases respectively, with 12 bases between them. The CDR3 coding sequence is TGTGCCAGCAGCGTCCGACAGGAGGCTAATTCACCCCTCCACTTT. Its translation: CASSVRQEANSPLHF. Complete variable domain (other parts from reference TRBV9 and TRBJ1-6): DSGVTQTPKHLITATGQRVTLRCSPRSGDLSVYWYQQSLDQGLQFLIQYYNGEERAKGNILERFSAQQFPDLHSELNLSSLELGDSALYFCASSVRQEANSPLHFGNGTRLTVT.

With regard to this clone: Other DNA sequences within the sample encode an identical CDR3. This chain uses TRBV5-4 with TRBJ1-1, with D unresolved. The germline V gene has CDR1 SGHNT and CDR2 YYREEE (reference sequence). The CDR3 runs 17 residues. V was cut by 4 bases and J by 4 bases, with 23 bases left in between. DNA of the CDR3: TGTGCCAGCAGCAACCTTAGAGGACTCCGGCTTAGCACTGAAGCTTTCTTT. It translates to CASSNLRGLRLSTEAFF.

This chain joins TRBV6-5 and TRBJ2-3, with TRBD2 matching 13 bases. The V and J ends lost 6 bases and 6 bases, in that order; junction bases with no gene match: 6. The CDR3 loop spans 15 amino acids. The germline V gene encodes CDR1 MNHEY and CDR2 SVGAGI. CDR3 DNA: TGTGCCAGCAGACGACTAGCGGGGGGAGGGGATACGCAGTATTTT. This gives the protein CASRRLAGGGDTQYF.

The chain carries TRBV3-1 (or the pseudogene TRBV3-2) and TRBJ1-1; 9 bases match TRBD1. Germline V gene data show CDR1 as LGHDT and CDR2 as YNNKEL (reference sequence). J lost 3 bases, V lost 4 bases, and 6 bases had no gene match. This CDR3 has 15 amino acids. The CDR3 spells CASSPTGGPDTEAFF. DNA of the CDR3: TGTGCCAGCAGCCCCACAGGGGGCCCCGACACTGAAGCTTTCTTT.

The chain is built from TRBV5-5 and TRBJ2-1, with TRBD1 matching 10 bases. V gave up 3 bases and J gave up 6 bases; unmatched junction bases: 12. Germline V gene lookup returns CDR1 SGHKS and CDR2 YYEKEE (reference sequence). The CDR3 consists of 17 residues. The CDR3 spells CASSWVTTGTGANEQFF. The CDR3 DNA is TGTGCCAGCAGCTGGGTGACAACCGGGACAGGGGCCAATGAGCAGTTCTTC.

The chain joins TRBV19 to TRBJ1-6; no firm D call. From germline, CDR1 is LNHDA and CDR2 SQIVND (reference sequence). V lost 3 bases and J lost 3, with 9 bases in between. The CDR3 extends over 15 amino acids. The CDR3 loop reads CASSISANYNSPLHF. CDR3 nucleotide sequence: TGTGCCAGTAGTATCTCAGCGAACTATAATTCACCCCTCCACTTT.

The chain couples TRBV7-8 to TRBJ2-4; D is undetermined. The germline V gene has CDR1 SGHVS and CDR2 FQNEAQ. The CDR3 sequence is 11 residues long. V shed 5 bases and J shed 9 bases, with 8 bases lying between them. In nucleotides, the CDR3 is TGTGCCAGCAGCCAACAGAGCATTCAGTACTTC. Protein sequence: CASSQQSIQYF.

The V call is TRBV12-3 or TRBV12-4, the J call TRBJ2-7; D uncertain. The CDR3 has 13 amino acids. V was cut by 3 bases and J by 0 bases, with 6 bases left in between. The chain's CDR3 is CASSFDNSYEQYF. CDR3 nucleotide sequence: TGTGCCAGCAGTTTCGACAACTCCTACGAGCAGTACTTC.

This clone was detected only once. V gene TRBV10-3 combines with J gene TRBJ2-7; 10 positions agree with TRBD1. Germline loops: CDR1 ENHRY, CDR2 SYGVKD. There are 14 residues in the CDR3. Trimming removed 4 bases from V and 6 bases from J; junction bases left unmatched: 6. The CDR3 DNA sequence: TGTGCCATCAGTGTAGGGGACAGGGGCCTCGAGCAGTACTTC. Protein: CAISVGDRGLEQYF.

This clone appeared a few times. This chain connects TRBV10-3 to TRBJ1-3; a possible D gene is TRBD1 (5 bases). Trimming took 2 bases from V and 8 from J, leaving 13 bases between them. Germline CDR1 ENHRY, CDR2 SYGVKD. The CDR3 is made up of 14 amino acids. The CDR3 coding sequence is TGTGCCATCAGTGAGCTGGCAGGGAGGGACACCATATATTTT. This codes for CAISELAGRDTIYF.

This chain joins TRBV20-1 and TRBJ2-5; D is unclear. Trimming pared 3 bases from V and 3 bases from J, leaving 5 bases between. Germline CDR1 DFQATT, CDR2 SNEGSKA (reference sequence). The CDR3 length is 11 residues. The CDR3 bases are TGCAGTGCTAGCGTTGAAGAGACCCAGTACTTC. It encodes CSASVEETQYF.

The chain uses TRBV6-1 and TRBJ1-1; D not resolved. Trimming cost V 2 bases and J 7 bases, with 8 bases left between them. Germline lookup yields CDR1 MNHNS and CDR2 SASEGT. The length of the CDR3 is 12 residues. CDR3 nucleotides: TGTGCCAGCAGTGAACGGTTTCTTGAAGCTTTCTTT. Protein: CASSERFLEAFF.

Turning to this clone: Different DNA sequences within this sample yield the same CDR3. V gene TRBV28 combines with J gene TRBJ1-2; D not resolved. Trimming cost V 5 bases and J 8 bases, with 12 bases left between them. The CDR3 runs to 12 residues. Germline-derived CDR1 and CDR2 are MDHEN and SYDVKM. The CDR3 spells CASSRTVWGYTF. In nucleotides, the CDR3 is TGTGCCAGCAGTCGGACGGTATGGGGCTACACCTTC.